This TCR beta chain emerged from a study of cytomegalovirus exposure and HLA in healthy donors. Notes on the study in general: One variant, a missense change in DCLRE1C, was linked in a later analysis to TCR beta V- and J-gene trimming. Most CMV-associated TCR beta chains appeared HLA-restricted in a later analysis. Within an earlier analysis, most TCR beta V segments proved productive either about 87% or about 30% of the time.

Regarding this clone: The target antigen is unknown.

V shed 4 bases and J shed 1 base, with 23 bases lying between them. Per germline, CDR1 SGHDN and CDR2 FVKESK. The CDR3 is made up of 20 amino acids. PCR employed 60 Vbeta and 13 Jbeta primers. This table comes from immunoSEQ multiplex PCR, and its TCRdb copy is limited to in-frame clones, with some not included. The profile shows more than 150,000 clones, 76% of them singletons. The receptor was isolated from a man aged 18 to 35 in good health and CMV-seronegative. Input material: PBMCs. The chain recombines TRBV14 with TRBJ2-6; a possible D gene is TRBD1 (6 bases). The CDR3 reads CASSRLQGHQLGSGANVLTF. Here the CDR3 DNA reads TGTGCCAGCAGCCGATTACAGGGCCACCAGCTCGGATCTGGGGCCAACGTCCTGACTTTC.